Listed below are T cell receptor beta chains from one sample, sequenced in a study of blood T cell repertoires in COVID-19. Libraries were prepared by immunoSEQ multiplex PCR; TCRdb keeps only in-frame clonotypes and omits some of them. The data show 170,000 or so clones, about 88% seen once. The sample was peripheral blood. These receptors were collected from a man between 18 and 29 years old who had recovered from COVID-19. Each CDR3 is given with its conserved first and last residue. A D gene is named only where the DNA matches it firmly. The listing skips clone size in some rows; elsewhere it reads once, few, many or a size class.

v_call: TRBV4-3
j_call: TRBJ2-3
d_call: TRBD1
clone_size: -
cdr3_aa: CASSQGAGGRDTQYF
cdr3_nt: TGCGCCAGCAGCCAAGGGGCAGGGGGCAGGGATACGCAGTATTTT

v_call: TRBV24-1
j_call: TRBJ1-5
d_call: TRBD1
clone_size: once
cdr3_aa: CATSAGGYSNQPQHF
cdr3_nt: TGTGCCACCAGCGCAGGGGGGTATAGCAATCAGCCCCAGCATTTT

v_call: TRBV7-9
j_call: TRBJ2-5
d_call: -
clone_size: -
cdr3_aa: CASSLLLPGETQYF
cdr3_nt: TGTGCCAGCAGCTTACTATTGCCGGGAGAGACCCAGTACTTC

v_call: TRBV6-5
j_call: TRBJ2-7
d_call: TRBD1
clone_size: -
cdr3_aa: CASSYSGTGRYEQYF
cdr3_nt: TGTGCCAGCAGTTACTCGGGGACAGGGAGATACGAGCAGTACTTC

v_call: TRBV6-5
j_call: TRBJ2-1
d_call: TRBD1
clone_size: once
cdr3_aa: CASSYTTGYDEQFF
cdr3_nt: TGTGCCAGCAGTTATACGACAGGGTATGACGAGCAGTTCTTC

v_call: TRBV6-1
j_call: TRBJ2-7
d_call: TRBD1
clone_size: -
cdr3_aa: CASSEVHRGQEQYF
cdr3_nt: TGTGCCAGCAGTGAAGTACACAGGGGGCAAGAGCAGTACTTC

v_call: TRBV10-3
j_call: TRBJ1-2
d_call: -
clone_size: -
cdr3_aa: CAISESGRGAYGYTF
cdr3_nt: TGTGCCATCAGTGAGTCGGGCAGGGGAGCATATGGCTACACCTTC

v_call: TRBV10-1
j_call: TRBJ1-1
d_call: TRBD1
clone_size: -
cdr3_aa: CASSEPLKRDSHVSGAEAFF
cdr3_nt: TGCGCCAGCAGTGAGCCGCTTAAAAGGGACAGTCACGTTTCAGGAGCTGAAGCTTTCTTT

v_call: TRBV7-8
j_call: TRBJ2-5
d_call: -
clone_size: -
cdr3_aa: CASSLAIEGVETQYF
cdr3_nt: TGTGCCAGCAGCTTGGCGATAGAGGGAGTCGAGACCCAGTACTTC

v_call: TRBV3-1/TRBV3-2
j_call: TRBJ2-2
d_call: -
clone_size: -
cdr3_aa: CATRFTSTGVLFF
cdr3_nt: TGTGCCACCAGATTTACATCTACGGGGGTGCTGTTTTTT

v_call: TRBV3-1/TRBV3-2
j_call: TRBJ2-2
d_call: -
clone_size: once
cdr3_aa: CASSPAGGYTGELFF
cdr3_nt: TGTGCCAGCAGCCCTGCTGGAGGCTATACCGGGGAGCTGTTTTTT

v_call: TRBV6-5
j_call: TRBJ2-1
d_call: -
clone_size: -
cdr3_aa: CASRPQGGHEQFF
cdr3_nt: TGTGCCAGCAGACCCCAGGGGGGTCATGAGCAGTTCTTC

v_call: TRBV5-5
j_call: TRBJ1-5
d_call: -
clone_size: -
cdr3_aa: CASSSTGGGQPQHF
cdr3_nt: TGTGCCAGCAGCTCGACAGGAGGAGGTCAGCCCCAGCATTTT

v_call: TRBV6-5
j_call: TRBJ2-7
d_call: TRBD2
clone_size: -
cdr3_aa: CASSYGGGPYYEQYF
cdr3_nt: TGTGCCAGCAGTTACGGGGGAGGGCCTTACTACGAGCAGTACTTC

v_call: TRBV6-2/TRBV6-3
j_call: TRBJ2-5
d_call: -
clone_size: -
cdr3_aa: CASSYEDRAAGETQYF
cdr3_nt: TGTGCCAGCAGTTACGAGGACAGAGCAGCCGGAGAGACCCAGTACTTC

v_call: TRBV6-5
j_call: TRBJ2-5
d_call: TRBD1
clone_size: -
cdr3_aa: CASRGTGGRETQYF
cdr3_nt: TGTGCCAGCAGGGGGACAGGGGGACGGGAGACCCAGTACTTC

v_call: TRBV30
j_call: TRBJ1-1
d_call: -
clone_size: -
cdr3_aa: CAWSGQIMNTEAFF
cdr3_nt: TGTGCCTGGAGTGGGCAGATCATGAACACTGAAGCTTTCTTT

v_call: TRBV5-4
j_call: TRBJ1-3
d_call: TRBD1
clone_size: -
cdr3_aa: CASSPETGKGGNTIYF
cdr3_nt: TGTGCCAGCAGCCCGGAGACAGGGAAGGGCGGAAACACCATATATTTT

v_call: TRBV27
j_call: TRBJ1-5
d_call: TRBD1
clone_size: -
cdr3_aa: CASSLWQGDQPQHF
cdr3_nt: TGTGCCAGCAGTTTATGGCAGGGGGATCAGCCCCAGCATTTT

v_call: TRBV4-1
j_call: TRBJ1-2
d_call: -
clone_size: once
cdr3_aa: CASSPTGQMDGYTF
cdr3_nt: TGCGCCAGCAGCCCGACAGGACAGATGGATGGCTACACCTTC

v_call: TRBV10-3
j_call: TRBJ2-7
d_call: TRBD2
clone_size: -
cdr3_aa: CAISEASGAYEQYF
cdr3_nt: TGTGCCATCAGTGAGGCTAGCGGAGCTTACGAGCAGTACTTC

v_call: TRBV14
j_call: TRBJ2-2
d_call: -
clone_size: -
cdr3_aa: CASRSGTSTGELFF
cdr3_nt: TGTGCCAGCAGATCCGGGACATCCACCGGGGAGCTGTTTTTT

v_call: TRBV21-1
j_call: TRBJ1-3
d_call: -
clone_size: once
cdr3_aa: CASSKRGGNTIYF
cdr3_nt: TGTGCCAGCAGCAAGCGGGGTGGAAACACCATATATTTT

v_call: TRBV7-2
j_call: TRBJ2-2
d_call: -
clone_size: -
cdr3_aa: CASSRTRSTGELFF
cdr3_nt: TGTGCCAGCAGCCGGACACGAAGCACCGGGGAGCTGTTTTTT

v_call: TRBV30
j_call: TRBJ1-1
d_call: -
clone_size: -
cdr3_aa: CALRGMNTEAFF
cdr3_nt: TGTGCCCTCCGGGGGATGAACACTGAAGCTTTCTTT

v_call: TRBV5-1
j_call: TRBJ1-4
d_call: TRBD1
clone_size: -
cdr3_aa: CASSLDRGGEKLFF
cdr3_nt: TGCGCCAGCAGCTTGGACAGGGGAGGCGAAAAACTGTTTTTT

v_call: TRBV3-1/TRBV3-2
j_call: TRBJ2-5
d_call: TRBD1
clone_size: -
cdr3_aa: CASSSRTGGVGEETQYF
cdr3_nt: TGTGCCAGCAGCTCACGAACAGGGGGCGTCGGGGAAGAGACCCAGTACTTC

v_call: TRBV3-1/TRBV3-2
j_call: TRBJ1-1
d_call: -
clone_size: -
cdr3_aa: CASSQGRVGWNTEAFF
cdr3_nt: TGTGCCAGCAGCCAAGGCAGGGTAGGGTGGAACACTGAAGCTTTCTTT

v_call: TRBV4-1
j_call: TRBJ2-7
d_call: TRBD2
clone_size: once
cdr3_aa: CASSQYSGYSYEQYF
cdr3_nt: TGCGCCAGCAGCCAGTATAGCGGGTACTCCTACGAGCAGTACTTC

v_call: TRBV6-1
j_call: TRBJ1-2
d_call: -
clone_size: once
cdr3_aa: CASTITREKYTF
cdr3_nt: TGTGCCAGCACCATTACCCGAGAGAAGTACACCTTC

v_call: TRBV10-3
j_call: TRBJ2-3
d_call: TRBD2
clone_size: -
cdr3_aa: CAIKSGRASTDTQYF
cdr3_nt: TGTGCCATCAAAAGCGGGAGGGCCAGCACAGATACGCAGTATTTT

v_call: TRBV27
j_call: TRBJ1-1
d_call: -
clone_size: -
cdr3_aa: CASARGILNTEAFF
cdr3_nt: TGTGCCAGCGCCCGGGGAATTTTGAACACTGAAGCTTTCTTT

v_call: TRBV6-2/TRBV6-3
j_call: TRBJ2-2
d_call: -
clone_size: -
cdr3_aa: CASSYTRRTNTGELFF
cdr3_nt: TGTGCCAGCAGCTATACCCGGAGGACGAACACCGGGGAGCTGTTTTTT